The sequence of this T cell receptor beta chain was determined in a study of blood T cell repertoires in COVID-19. Study-level background: The recovered donors of Cohort 3 showed two negative PCRs, clearance, or symptom resolution. Samples came from the United States, Italy and Spain, spanning acute and convalescent COVID-19.

The CDR3 runs to 17 residues. Trimming cost V 4 bases and J 0 bases; bases outside gene matches: 8. Per the germline V gene, CDR1 is KGHSH and CDR2 is LQKENI. The table came from immunoSEQ multiplex PCR; TCRdb's copy has only in-frame clones and leaves some out. The sample includes hundreds of thousands of clones, 87% of them seen just once. This clone was detected only once. The rearrangement links TRBV18 to TRBJ2-3, with 9 bases aligning to TRBD2. This TCR was recovered from a man between 35 and 55 years old in a cohort exposed to, infected with or recovered from COVID-19 (not recorded which). Sequencing input: PBMCs or T cells enriched from blood (not recorded which). In DNA form, the CDR3 reads TGTGCCAGCTCACTTACAAGAACTAGCGGGAGCACAGATACGCAGTATTTT. This encodes CASSLTRTSGSTDTQYF.